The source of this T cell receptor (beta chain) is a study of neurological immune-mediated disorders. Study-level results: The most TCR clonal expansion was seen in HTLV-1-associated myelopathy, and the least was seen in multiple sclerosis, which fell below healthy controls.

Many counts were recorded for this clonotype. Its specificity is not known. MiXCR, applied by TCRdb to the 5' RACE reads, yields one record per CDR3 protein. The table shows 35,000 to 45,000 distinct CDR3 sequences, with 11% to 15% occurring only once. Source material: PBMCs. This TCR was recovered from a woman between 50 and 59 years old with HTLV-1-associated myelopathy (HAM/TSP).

The CDR3 loop is CASRPGQGNYGYTF. DNA of the CDR3: TGCGCCAGCAGACCGGGACAGGGGAACTATGGCTACACCTTC. This rearrangement joins TRBV5-1 to TRBJ1-2; TRBD1 matches 10 bases. This CDR3 is 14 amino acids long. Germline V gene sequence: CDR1 SGHRS, CDR2 YFSETQ. V was clipped by 5 bases and J by 2 bases; unmatched bases: 3.